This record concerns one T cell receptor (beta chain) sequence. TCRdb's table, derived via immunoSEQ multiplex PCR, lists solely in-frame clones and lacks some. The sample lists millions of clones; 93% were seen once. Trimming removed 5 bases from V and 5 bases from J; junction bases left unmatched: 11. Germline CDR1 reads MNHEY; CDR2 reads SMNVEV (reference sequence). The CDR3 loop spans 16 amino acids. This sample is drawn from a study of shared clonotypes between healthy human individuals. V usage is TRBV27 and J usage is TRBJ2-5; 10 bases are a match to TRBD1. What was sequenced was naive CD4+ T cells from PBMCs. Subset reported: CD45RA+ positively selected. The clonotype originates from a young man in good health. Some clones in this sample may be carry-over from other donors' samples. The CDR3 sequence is CASSPLTGTGDETQYF. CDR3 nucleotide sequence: TGTGCCAGCAGTCCCCTAACCGGGACAGGGGACGAGACCCAGTACTTC.